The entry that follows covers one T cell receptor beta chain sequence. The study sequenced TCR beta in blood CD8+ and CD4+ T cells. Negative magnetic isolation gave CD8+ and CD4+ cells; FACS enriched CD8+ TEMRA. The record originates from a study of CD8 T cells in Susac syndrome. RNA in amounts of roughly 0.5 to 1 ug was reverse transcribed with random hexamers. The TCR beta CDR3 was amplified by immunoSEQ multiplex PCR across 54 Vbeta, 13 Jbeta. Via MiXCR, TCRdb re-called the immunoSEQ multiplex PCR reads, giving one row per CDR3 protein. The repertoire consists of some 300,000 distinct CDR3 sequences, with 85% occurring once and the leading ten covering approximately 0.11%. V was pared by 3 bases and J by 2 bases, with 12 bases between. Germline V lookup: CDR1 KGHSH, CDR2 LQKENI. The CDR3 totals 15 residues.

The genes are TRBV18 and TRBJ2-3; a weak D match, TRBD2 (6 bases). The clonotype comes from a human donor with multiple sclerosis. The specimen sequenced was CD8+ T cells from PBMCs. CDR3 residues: CASSPGDWYTDTQYF. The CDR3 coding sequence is TGTGCCAGCTCACCGGGGGACTGGTACACAGATACGCAGTATTTT.